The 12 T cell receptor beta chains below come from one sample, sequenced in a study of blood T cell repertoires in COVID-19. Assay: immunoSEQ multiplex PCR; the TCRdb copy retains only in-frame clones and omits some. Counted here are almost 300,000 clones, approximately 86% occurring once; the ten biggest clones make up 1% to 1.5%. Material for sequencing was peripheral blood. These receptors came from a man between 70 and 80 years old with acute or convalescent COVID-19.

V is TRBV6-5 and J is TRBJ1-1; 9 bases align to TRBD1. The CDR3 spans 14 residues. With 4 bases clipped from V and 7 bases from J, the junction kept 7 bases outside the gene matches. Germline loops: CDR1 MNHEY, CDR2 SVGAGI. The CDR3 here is CASSLYRGQGEAFF. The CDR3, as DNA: TGTGCCAGCAGTTTATACAGGGGGCAGGGTGAAGCTTTCTTT.

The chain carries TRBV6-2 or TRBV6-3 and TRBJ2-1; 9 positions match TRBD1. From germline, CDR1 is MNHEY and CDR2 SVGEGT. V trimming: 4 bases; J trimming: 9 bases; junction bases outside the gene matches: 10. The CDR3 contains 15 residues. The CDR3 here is CASSLTGGSWGEQFF. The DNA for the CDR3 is TGTGCCAGCAGTTTGACAGGGGGGTCATGGGGTGAGCAGTTCTTC.

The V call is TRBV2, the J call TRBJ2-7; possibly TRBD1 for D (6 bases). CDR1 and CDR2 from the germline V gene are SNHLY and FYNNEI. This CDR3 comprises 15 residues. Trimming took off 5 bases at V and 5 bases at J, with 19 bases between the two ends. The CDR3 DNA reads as TGTGCCAGCAGTAAACTTGACAGGCTGAGGAACGAGCAGTACTTC. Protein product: CASSKLDRLRNEQYF.

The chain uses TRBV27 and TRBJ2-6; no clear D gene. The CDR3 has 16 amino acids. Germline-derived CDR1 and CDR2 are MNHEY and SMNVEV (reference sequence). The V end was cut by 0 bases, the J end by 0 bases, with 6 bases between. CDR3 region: CASSLSSLSGANVLTF. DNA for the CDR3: TGTGCCAGCAGTTTATCAAGCCTCTCTGGGGCCAACGTCCTGACTTTC.

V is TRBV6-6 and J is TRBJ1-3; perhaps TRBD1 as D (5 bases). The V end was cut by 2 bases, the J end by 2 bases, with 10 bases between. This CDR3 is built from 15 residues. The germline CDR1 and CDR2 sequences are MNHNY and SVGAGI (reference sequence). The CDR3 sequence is CASSYGLQAGNTIYF. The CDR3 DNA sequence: TGTGCCAGCAGTTACGGGTTACAGGCTGGAAACACCATATATTTT.

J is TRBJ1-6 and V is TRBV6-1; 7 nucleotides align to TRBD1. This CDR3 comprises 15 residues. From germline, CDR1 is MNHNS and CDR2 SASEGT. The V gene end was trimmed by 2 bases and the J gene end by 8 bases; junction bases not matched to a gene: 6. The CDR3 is CASSELYGTDSPLHF. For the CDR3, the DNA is TGTGCCAGCAGTGAATTATATGGGACAGATTCACCCCTCCACTTT.

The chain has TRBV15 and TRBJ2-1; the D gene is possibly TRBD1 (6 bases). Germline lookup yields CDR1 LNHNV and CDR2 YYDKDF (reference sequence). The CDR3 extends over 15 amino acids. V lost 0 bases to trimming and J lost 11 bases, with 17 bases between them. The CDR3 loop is CATSREDNRAGKQFF. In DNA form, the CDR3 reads TGTGCCACCAGCAGAGAGGATAACAGGGCAGGCAAGCAGTTCTTC.

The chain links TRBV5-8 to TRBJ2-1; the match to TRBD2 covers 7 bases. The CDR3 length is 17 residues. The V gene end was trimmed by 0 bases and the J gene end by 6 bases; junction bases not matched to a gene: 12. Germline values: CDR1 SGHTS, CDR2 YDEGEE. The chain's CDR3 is CASSLAGLLSGGNEQFF. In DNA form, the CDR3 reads TGTGCCAGCAGCTTGGCCGGCCTTCTTTCGGGGGGCAATGAGCAGTTCTTC.

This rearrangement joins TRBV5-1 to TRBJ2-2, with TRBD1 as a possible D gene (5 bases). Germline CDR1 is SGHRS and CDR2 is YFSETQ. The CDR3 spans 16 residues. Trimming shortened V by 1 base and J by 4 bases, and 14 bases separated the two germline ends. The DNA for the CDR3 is TGCGCCAGCAGCTTGTTTGTCCAGGGTAGCACCGGGGAGCTGTTTTTT. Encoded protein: CASSLFVQGSTGELFF. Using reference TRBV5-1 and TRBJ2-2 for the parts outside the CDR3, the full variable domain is KAGVTQTPRYLIKTRGQQVTLSCSPISGHRSVSWYQQTPGQGLQFLFEYFSETQRNKGNFPGRFSGRQFSNSRSEMNVSTLELGDSALYLCASSLFVQGSTGELFFGEGSRLTVL.

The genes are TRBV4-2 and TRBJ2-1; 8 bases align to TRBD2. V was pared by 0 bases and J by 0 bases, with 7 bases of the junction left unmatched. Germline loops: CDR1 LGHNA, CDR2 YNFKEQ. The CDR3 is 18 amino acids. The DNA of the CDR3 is TGTGCCAGCAGCCAAGATTTCACTAGCGGAAACTCCTACAATGAGCAGTTCTTC. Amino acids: CASSQDFTSGNSYNEQFF.

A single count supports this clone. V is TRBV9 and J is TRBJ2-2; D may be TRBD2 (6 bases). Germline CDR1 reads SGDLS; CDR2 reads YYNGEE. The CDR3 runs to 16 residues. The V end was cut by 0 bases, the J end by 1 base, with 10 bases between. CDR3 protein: CASSVAEGLNTGELFF. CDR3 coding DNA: TGTGCCAGCAGCGTAGCGGAGGGACTGAACACCGGGGAGCTGTTTTTT. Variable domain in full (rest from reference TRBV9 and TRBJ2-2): DSGVTQTPKHLITATGQRVTLRCSPRSGDLSVYWYQQSLDQGLQFLIQYYNGEERAKGNILERFSAQQFPDLHSELNLSSLELGDSALYFCASSVAEGLNTGELFFGEGSRLTVL.

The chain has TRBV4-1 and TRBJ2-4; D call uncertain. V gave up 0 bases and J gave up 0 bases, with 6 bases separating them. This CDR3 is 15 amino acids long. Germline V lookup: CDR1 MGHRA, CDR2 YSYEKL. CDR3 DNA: TGCGCCAGCAGCCAAGAGGCGGTAGCCAAAAACATTCAGTACTTC. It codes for CASSQEAVAKNIQYF.